These T cell receptor beta chains were read from a single sample in a study of human T cells and chemical hapten exposure. A single record per CDR3 protein comes from TCRdb applying MiXCR to the RACE reads. The data hold around 120,000 distinct CDR3 sequences, with roughly 13% observed a single time. Sequenced material: whole blood, taken in connection with sensitization to the hapten diphenylcyclopropenone (DPC). Source of these receptors: a woman aged 18-30 years with alopecia areata. Some clones in this sample may be carry-over from other donors' samples. CDR3s include the opening cysteine and the closing phenylalanine or tryptophan. Each record gives: V gene, D gene, clone size, J gene, CDR3 protein, CDR3 DNA. D genes are given only for firm matches. The listing skips clone size in some rows; elsewhere it reads once, few, many or a size class.

TRBV6-2/TRBV6-3,.,many,TRBJ2-1,CASSFRPYNEQFF,TGTGCCAGCAGTTTCCGGCCGTACAATGAGCAGTTCTTC
TRBV7-6,TRBD2,.,TRBJ2-5,CASSVSRAGGQETQYF,TGTGCCAGCAGCGTTAGCCGAGCGGGGGGGCAAGAGACCCAGTACTTC
TRBV12-3/TRBV12-4,.,few,TRBJ2-2,CASFQLANTGELFF,TGTGCCAGCTTCCAACTCGCGAACACCGGGGAGCTGTTTTTT
TRBV28,.,.,TRBJ1-5,CASSWGGAQHF,TGTGCCAGCAGTTGGGGGGGCGCACAGCATTTT
TRBV12-3/TRBV12-4,.,many,TRBJ1-2,CASGSQGPNYGYTF,TGTGCCAGCGGGAGTCAGGGCCCTAACTATGGCTACACCTTC
TRBV19,TRBD1,many,TRBJ2-2,CASPGQGSSGELFF,TGTGCCAGTCCGGGACAGGGAAGCTCCGGGGAGCTGTTTTTT
TRBV2,.,.,TRBJ2-3,CASSGLSLARFTDTQYF,TGTGCCAGCAGTGGCCTTTCTTTGGCCCGGTTCACAGATACGCAGTATTTT
TRBV29-1,.,.,TRBJ1-2,CSVGGLSGSDSNYGYTF,TGCAGCGTCGGAGGGCTTTCGGGTTCCGATTCTAACTATGGCTACACCTTC
TRBV10-3,TRBD1,.,TRBJ2-1,CASRDRGGSEQFF,TGTGCCAGCCGGGACAGGGGAGGCTCTGAGCAGTTCTTC
TRBV9,.,.,TRBJ2-5,CASSGTETQYF,TGTGCCAGCAGCGGGACAGAGACCCAGTACTTC
TRBV20-1,TRBD1,few,TRBJ2-4,CSARDPRTGSKNIQYF,TGCAGTGCTAGAGATCCACGGACAGGGAGCAAAAACATTCAGTACTTC
TRBV2,TRBD1,.,TRBJ1-2,CASSEGGTGSYGYTF,TGTGCCAGCAGTGAAGGAGGGACAGGGAGCTATGGCTACACCTTC